The clone carrying this T cell receptor (beta chain) was seen once. No antigen is known for it. This record belongs to a study of cytomegalovirus exposure and HLA in healthy donors. With 60 Vbeta and 13 Jbeta primers, the PCR was carried out. The data were produced by immunoSEQ multiplex PCR, yet TCRdb's version contains in-frame clones alone and is incomplete. The sample includes about 120,000 clones, about 70% of them seen just once. Findings and limits, study-wide: A previous analysis found most TCR beta V segments productive roughly 87% or roughly 30% of the time. TCR beta sequences numbering around 15,000 were associated with HLA alleles at 0.05 false discovery rate in a later analysis. As confirmed in vitro, three CMV-associated chains were specific for CMV antigens. The study designated roughly 150 TCR beta chains cytomegalovirus-associated.

The CDR3 is 17 residues long. Looked up from germline, CDR1 is MNHEY and CDR2 is SMNVEV (reference sequence). J lost 5 bases, V lost 2 bases, and 10 bases had no gene match. The sequenced sample was PBMCs. The TCR comes from a male donor in good health and CMV-seronegative. The chain is built from TRBV27 and TRBJ2-1; 9 positions match TRBD2. CDR3 sequence (DNA): TGTGCCAGCAGTTTAGGGCAAAGCGGGGGGCCGGACAATGAGCAGTTCTTC. Translated, it gives CASSLGQSGGPDNEQFF.